This T cell receptor (beta chain) was identified in a study of radiation and T cells in renal cell carcinoma (dated by TCRdb to the early 2020s). Regarding the complete study: In total, 53 samples underwent TCR beta sequencing: 25 or so tumors plus 27 peripheral blood samples. The last blood draw happened 4 weeks after radiation, timed to coincide with nephrectomy. Across all 50 or so samples, 3.8 million or so unique CDR3 nucleotide sequences encoding roughly 2.7 million unique CDR3 amino acid sequences were identified. The paper's findings and limits, for the study overall: Tracking of blood repertoire dynamics stopped at three to four weeks after treatment, with no follow-up past that point. Because no pretreatment tumor biopsies were available, whether clonotypes were present in the tumor at baseline could not be determined. Effects of radiation dose or scheduling on the TCR repertoire could not be addressed with the single-armed trial design. In blood, the top tumor clonotypes increased from baseline to 2 weeks after radiation and then shrank by 4 weeks, which suggests a temporary expansion of tumor-resident clones.

Following the manufacturer's recommendations, the immunoSEQ kit was used to generate TCR beta libraries from genomic DNA. To prepare libraries, a first multiplex PCR with proprietary primers was run, followed by a second PCR that added unique barcodes, and a bead cleanup was done after each round. A positive control reaction and a negative control reaction, both provided in the kit, were run with every batch of samples. The final libraries were assessed on an Agilent 4200 TapeStation D1000 ScreenTape, pooled by volume, and quantified by qPCR. Sequencing was performed on an Illumina NextSeq500 using a MidOutput 150-cycle cartridge, with 156 Read1 cycles, 15 Index1 cycles, and the kit custom primers. The pooled library was loaded at roughly 0.96 pM, with an approximately 20% PhiX control spiked in. In the authors' own workflow: Vendor-processed data were analyzed in R, and a clonotype was defined as all T cells sharing the same CDR3 nucleotide sequence. For clone abundance analyses, frequencies were normalized to the 10,000 most abundant clones per sample. Public T cell clones, which averaged fewer than five per sample, were excluded before analysis. Tumor-enriched clonotypes and baseline blood-enriched clonotypes were defined as those with an abundance difference of at least 32-fold between compartments. A beta-binomial differential abundance model was used to identify clonotypes that expanded or contracted between blood time points. Tumor-blood repertoire similarity was measured with the Baroni-Urbani and Buser coefficient, and group comparisons used two-tailed Wilcoxon tests in R. Drawn from immuneACCESS, this table holds only the in-frame rearrangements with V and J called that TCRdb kept. Clones are partly lost; checked studies trace under half to an unresolved V gene and leave the rest unexplained. The DNA gave D and trimming, while V, J and clone size come from that table. Present in this sample are 75,000 to 95,000 clones, about 82% of which were seen just once. Together, the top ten hold approximately 9.6% of the sample.

Concerning this clone itself: Its specific antigen is unknown. Within one base of it there is no much larger clone, and no base qualities were kept.

At the junction V is shortened by 8 bases and J by 5 bases, with 16 bases in between. The germline V gene provides CDR1 SNHLY and CDR2 FYNNEI. The CDR3 runs 15 amino acids, cysteine and phenylalanine included. The entry retains the CDR3 DNA only, 45 bases that are in frame from base 1. The sample's time point label, in plain terms: blood 4 weeks post-SBRT, at nephrectomy. The sample's treatment or condition label, in plain terms: 15 Gy SBRT to primary tumor, nephrectomy 4 weeks later. The samples were obtained from a clinical trial, where primary renal cell carcinomas were treated with 15 Gy stereotactic body radiation therapy and then removed by nephrectomy 4 weeks afterward. To track tumor-enriched clonotypes, serial peripheral blood was sampled from radiation-treated patients at baseline and at 2 weeks and 4 weeks after SBRT. Renal cell carcinoma with clear cell pathology was present in all patients. The QIAamp DNA Blood Mini Kit (Qiagen) was used to prepare genomic DNA for TCR sequencing. Only samples passing all quality control checks were included in the analyses.

The rearrangement combines TRBV2 with TRBJ1-6; the D gene is unclear. The sequenced sample was blood, obtained from a patient whose treatment included radiotherapy and nephrectomy. The receptor's source is a man aged 50-59 years with renal cell carcinoma. The CDR3 protein: CASSAGWTHNSPLHF. The DNA sequence follows: TGTGCCAGCTCGGCGGGGTGGACTCATAATTCACCCCTCCACTTT.